The present entry profiles one T cell receptor (beta chain) with its context. The method was immunoSEQ multiplex PCR; TCRdb's version includes in-frame clones alone and lacks a portion of them. Of 10,000 or so clones listed, almost 80% are singletons. CDR1 SQVTM and CDR2 ANQGSEA come from the germline V gene. The junction had 12 bases not matched to a gene; V was cut back by 1 base and J by 4 bases. This CDR3 has 16 residues. The data derive from a study of tumor-infiltrating lymphocytes in localized non-small cell lung cancer. About the study: Each patient gave resected tumor and non-adjacent uninvolved lung tissue.

The genes are TRBV29-1 and TRBJ2-5, with TRBD2 identical over 7 bases. This TCR came from a human donor with non-small cell lung cancer. Sample: lung tumor tissue. The DNA of the CDR3 is TGCAGCGTTGAAGGGTCTAGCGGTAATGTTATAGAGACCCAGTACTTC. The encoded protein is CSVEGSSGNVIETQYF.